Listed below are T cell receptor beta chains from one sample, sequenced in a study of blood T cell repertoires in COVID-19. Method: immunoSEQ multiplex PCR; TCRdb's copy keeps in-frame clones and lacks some. The sample holds over 300,000 clones, nearly 90% seen once. The specimen sequenced was peripheral blood. These receptors were taken from a man between 18 and 29 years old with active or convalescent COVID-19. Both conserved end residues are part of each CDR3. Fields, in order: V gene, clone size, D gene, CDR3 length, J gene, CDR3 DNA, CDR3 protein. D genes are given only for firm matches. The size of a clone is reported for some rows only, either as once, few or many, or as a class for expanded clones.

TRBV11-2	many	.	15	TRBJ1-2	TGTGCCAGCAGCAGTACAGGTCTTCCTAACTATGGCTACACCTTC	CASSSTGLPNYGYTF
TRBV5-6	.	.	13	TRBJ2-7	TGTGCCAGCACCCGACAGGACTCCTACGAGCAGTACTTC	CASTRQDSYEQYF
TRBV27	.	.	18	TRBJ1-4	TGTGCCAGCAGTTCGAAGCTCGCCGGGTTTCGGAAAAATGAAAAACTGTTTTTT	CASSSKLAGFRKNEKLFF
TRBV6-2/TRBV6-3	.	.	15	TRBJ2-6	TGTGCCAGCAGTTCCCCCAAATCTGGGGCCAACGTGCTGACTTTC	CASSSPKSGANVLTF
TRBV28	.	TRBD2	15	TRBJ2-3	TGTGCCAGCAGTTTACTCCCAGCGGGAGGGCCAACGCAGTATTTT	CASSLLPAGGPTQYF
TRBV6-5	few	.	13	TRBJ2-3	TGTGCCAGCAGGCCCAGGGGAGTAGATACGCAGTATTTT	CASRPRGVDTQYF
TRBV2	.	.	15	TRBJ1-1	TGTGCCACCTCGTCGATCGGACTATTGGGCACTGAAGCTTTCTTT	CATSSIGLLGTEAFF
TRBV29-1	.	.	11	TRBJ1-2	TGCGGAACGGGGGTGGACTATGGCTACACCTTC	CGTGVDYGYTF
TRBV7-2	.	TRBD1	14	TRBJ1-3	TGTGCCAGCAGCCGGACAGGAGCTGGAAACACCATATATTTT	CASSRTGAGNTIYF
TRBV18	.	TRBD1	15	TRBJ1-1	TGTGCCAGCTCACCACCCGGACAGGGACGTACTGAAGCTTTCTTT	CASSPPGQGRTEAFF
TRBV7-7	once	.	15	TRBJ2-5	TGTGCCAGCAGCTTAGCCCCTGGGACAAAAGAGACCCAGTACTTC	CASSLAPGTKETQYF
TRBV28	.	TRBD1	15	TRBJ1-1	TGTGCCAGCAGCTCGCCGGGACAGGTCGACACTGAAGCTTTCTTT	CASSSPGQVDTEAFF
TRBV7-3	.	.	15	TRBJ2-7	TGTGCCAGCAGCTTAGGGGTACAGGGACCCTACGAGCAGTACTTC	CASSLGVQGPYEQYF
TRBV6-6	.	TRBD2	16	TRBJ2-1	TGTGCCAGCAGATATTTAGCGGGAGGAGCCTACAATGAGCAGTTCTTC	CASRYLAGGAYNEQFF
TRBV28	.	.	12	TRBJ1-6	TGTGCCAGCAGGAATAGAGTCTCACCCCTCCACTTT	CASRNRVSPLHF
TRBV23-1	.	TRBD1	17	TRBJ2-7	TGCGCCAGCAGTCAATCTTTATGCGACAGGGGATGGTACGAGCAGTACTTC	CASSQSLCDRGWYEQYF
TRBV7-2	.	TRBD2	19	TRBJ2-1	TGTGCCAGCAGCGCGGGACTAGCGGGGGGGCGGTCCTCCTACAATGAGCAGTTCTTC	CASSAGLAGGRSSYNEQFF
TRBV19	few	TRBD2	14	TRBJ2-7	TGTGCCAGTAGTCCAGGACTAGCTCTCTACGAGCAGTACTTC	CASSPGLALYEQYF
TRBV24-1	.	TRBD1	15	TRBJ1-4	TGTGCCACCAGTGACCCAAGGACAGGTGTTGAAAAACTGTTTTTT	CATSDPRTGVEKLFF
TRBV4-3	.	TRBD1	16	TRBJ1-4	TGCGCCAGCAGACAAGGAGCCGGGACAGGGGATGAAAAACTGTTTTTT	CASRQGAGTGDEKLFF
TRBV7-2	.	.	14	TRBJ2-7	TGTGCCAGCAGCTTAGGTAGCAGCCCCTACGAGCAGTACTTC	CASSLGSSPYEQYF
TRBV27	once	TRBD1	15	TRBJ2-5	TGTGCCAGCAGTCCCACCGGGACAGGGGTAGAGACCCAGTACTTC	CASSPTGTGVETQYF
TRBV2	once	TRBD1	15	TRBJ1-5	TGTGCCAGCAGTGGGACAGGCAGACCCAATCAGCCCCAGCATTTT	CASSGTGRPNQPQHF
TRBV30	.	.	13	TRBJ1-5	TGTGCCTGGAGTTTGGAGAACAATCAGCCCCAGCATTTT	CAWSLENNQPQHF
TRBV19	.	.	14	TRBJ2-7	TGTGCCAGCAACCGACAGATATCCTCCTACGAGCAGTACTTC	CASNRQISSYEQYF
TRBV7-2	.	TRBD1	14	TRBJ2-3	TGTGCCAGCAGGGACAGGGTTCACACAGATACGCAGTATTTT	CASRDRVHTDTQYF
TRBV7-2	.	.	13	TRBJ1-5	TGTGCCAGCAGCCGGGGGGAGAATCAGCCCCAGCATTTT	CASSRGENQPQHF
TRBV28	.	TRBD1	17	TRBJ2-3	TGTGCCAGCAGTTTTCCTCAGGGGGACAGAAGCACAGATACGCAGTATTTT	CASSFPQGDRSTDTQYF